This TCR beta chain was observed in a study of regulatory T cells in long-lasting Graves disease. This clonotype has more than one count but fewer than ten. The authors built TCR beta libraries using iRepertoire HTBI primers and Arm-PCR of CDR3 regions. Using its own MiXCR run on the multiplex PCR reads, TCRdb lists one record per CDR3 protein. In the table there are approximately 470,000 distinct CDR3 sequences, 15% to 20% of which are singletons. This CDR3 comprises 16 residues. With 2 bases removed from V and 3 bases from J, the gap between germline ends came to 15 bases. Time point reported: newly diagnosed GD, antithyroid drugs for less than 3 months. Researchers made the TCR library from RNA that was extracted from PBMCs. These sequences were also reported in another study, on T cells in Graves' hyperthyroidism and ophthalmopathy.

The chain carries TRBV12-3 or TRBV12-4 and TRBJ2-3; D unclear. This sequence originates from a middle-aged man with Graves disease. The material was peripheral blood mononuclear cells (PBMCs), obtained at new diagnosis, from a patient treated with antithyroid drugs. The DNA of the CDR3 is TGTGCCAGCAGTTTATTGGTAGGGTCCGGTACAGATACGCAGTATTTT. It yields the protein CASSLLVGSGTDTQYF.